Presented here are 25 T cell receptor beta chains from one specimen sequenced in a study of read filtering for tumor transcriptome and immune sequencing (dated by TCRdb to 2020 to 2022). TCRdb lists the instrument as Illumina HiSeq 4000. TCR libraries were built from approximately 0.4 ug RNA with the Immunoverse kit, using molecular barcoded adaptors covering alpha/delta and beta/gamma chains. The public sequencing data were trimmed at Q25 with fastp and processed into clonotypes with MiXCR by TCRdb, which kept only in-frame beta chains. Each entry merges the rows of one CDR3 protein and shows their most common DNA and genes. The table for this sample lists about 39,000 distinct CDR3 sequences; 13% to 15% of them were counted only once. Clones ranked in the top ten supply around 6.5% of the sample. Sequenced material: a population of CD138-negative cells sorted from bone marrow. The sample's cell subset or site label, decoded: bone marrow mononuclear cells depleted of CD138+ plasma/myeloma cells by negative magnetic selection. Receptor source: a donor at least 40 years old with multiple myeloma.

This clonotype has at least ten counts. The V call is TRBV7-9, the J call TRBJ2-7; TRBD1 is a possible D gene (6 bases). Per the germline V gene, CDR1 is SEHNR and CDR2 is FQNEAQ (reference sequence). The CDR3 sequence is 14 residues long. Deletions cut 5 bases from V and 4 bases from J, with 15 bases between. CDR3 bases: TGTGCCAGCAGCCCGGGACGGACAGTTTACGAGCAGTACTTC. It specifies CASSPGRTVYEQYF. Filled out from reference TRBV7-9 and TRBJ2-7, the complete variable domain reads DTGVSQNPRHKITKRGQNVTFRCDPISEHNRLYWYRQTLGQGPEFLTYFQNEAQLEKSRLLSDRFSAERPKGSFSTLEIQRTEQGDSAMYLCASSPGRTVYEQYFGPGTRLTVT.

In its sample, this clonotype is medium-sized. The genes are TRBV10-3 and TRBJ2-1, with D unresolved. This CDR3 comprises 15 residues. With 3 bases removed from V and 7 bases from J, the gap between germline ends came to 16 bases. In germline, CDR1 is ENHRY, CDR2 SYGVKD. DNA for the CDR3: TGTGCCATCAGTGACTCCCCGCTAGTAGAGAATGAGCAGTTCTTC. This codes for CAISDSPLVENEQFF.

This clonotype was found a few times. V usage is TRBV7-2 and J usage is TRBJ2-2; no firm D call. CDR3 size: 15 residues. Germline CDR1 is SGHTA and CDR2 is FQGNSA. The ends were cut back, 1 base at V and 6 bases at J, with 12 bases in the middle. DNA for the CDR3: TGTGCCAGCAGCTTAGGTGCTAGTCGGCCCGGGGAGCTGTTTTTT. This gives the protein CASSLGASRPGELFF. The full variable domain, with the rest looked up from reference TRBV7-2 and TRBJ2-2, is GAGVSQSPSNKVTEKGKDVELRCDPISGHTALYWYRQSLGQGLEFLIYFQGNSAPDKSGLPSDRFSAERTGGSVSTLTIQRTQQEDSAVYLCASSLGASRPGELFFGEGSRLTVL.

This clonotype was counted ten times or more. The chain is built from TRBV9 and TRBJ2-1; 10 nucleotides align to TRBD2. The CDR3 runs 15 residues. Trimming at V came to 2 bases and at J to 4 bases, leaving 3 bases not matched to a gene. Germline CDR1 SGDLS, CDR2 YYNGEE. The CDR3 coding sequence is TGTGCCAGCAGCGTGGGGACTAGCGTTTACAATGAGCAGTTCTTC. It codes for CASSVGTSVYNEQFF.

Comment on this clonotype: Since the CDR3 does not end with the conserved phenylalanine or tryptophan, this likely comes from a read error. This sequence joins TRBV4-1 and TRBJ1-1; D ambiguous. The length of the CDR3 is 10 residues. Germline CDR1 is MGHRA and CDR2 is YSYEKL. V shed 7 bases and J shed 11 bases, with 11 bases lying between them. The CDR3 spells CASMGVEAFL. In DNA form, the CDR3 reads TGCGCCAGCATGGGTGTAGAGGCTTTCCTA.

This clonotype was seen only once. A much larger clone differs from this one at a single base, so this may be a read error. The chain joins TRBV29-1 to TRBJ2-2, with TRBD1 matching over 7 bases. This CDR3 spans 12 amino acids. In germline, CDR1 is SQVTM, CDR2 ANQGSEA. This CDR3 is CSVGQATGELSF. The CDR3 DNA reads TGCAGCGTAGGACAGGCCACCGGGGAGCTGTCTTTT.

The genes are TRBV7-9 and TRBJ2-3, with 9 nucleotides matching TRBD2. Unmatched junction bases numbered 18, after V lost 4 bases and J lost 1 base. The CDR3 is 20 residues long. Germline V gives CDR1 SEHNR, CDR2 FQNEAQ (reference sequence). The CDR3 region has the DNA TGTGCCAGCAGCTCCCTACTTCGCGGGGGGGCCATCAGGGGCACAGATACGCAGTATTTT. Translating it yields CASSSLLRGGAIRGTDTQYF.

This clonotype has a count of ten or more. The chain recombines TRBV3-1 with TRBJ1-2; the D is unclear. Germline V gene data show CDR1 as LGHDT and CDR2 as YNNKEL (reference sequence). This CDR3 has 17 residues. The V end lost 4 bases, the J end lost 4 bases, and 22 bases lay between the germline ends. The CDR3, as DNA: TGTGCCAGCAGCCGGTTTCGGCAACCCCCTGCCGGCTATGGCTACACCTTC. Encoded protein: CASSRFRQPPAGYGYTF.

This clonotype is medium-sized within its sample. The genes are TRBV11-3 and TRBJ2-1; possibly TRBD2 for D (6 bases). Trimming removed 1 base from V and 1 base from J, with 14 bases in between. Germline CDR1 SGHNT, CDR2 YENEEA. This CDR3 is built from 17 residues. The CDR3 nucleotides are TGTGCCAGCAGCTTAGTTGCGCTAGCGCTTTCCTACAATGAGCAGTTCTTC. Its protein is CASSLVALALSYNEQFF.

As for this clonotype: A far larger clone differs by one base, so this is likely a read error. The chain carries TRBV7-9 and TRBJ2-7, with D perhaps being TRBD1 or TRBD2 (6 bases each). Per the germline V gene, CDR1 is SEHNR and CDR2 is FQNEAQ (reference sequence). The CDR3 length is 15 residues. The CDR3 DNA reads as TGTGCCAGCAGTTCGGGGGCCTCATACCTATACGATCAGTACTTC. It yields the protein CASSSGASYLYDQYF.

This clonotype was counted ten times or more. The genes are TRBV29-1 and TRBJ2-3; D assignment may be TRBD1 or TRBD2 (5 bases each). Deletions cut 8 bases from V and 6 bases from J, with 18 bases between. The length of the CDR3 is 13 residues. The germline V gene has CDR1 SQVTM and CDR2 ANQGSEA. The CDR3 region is CSFQGPRRDTQYF. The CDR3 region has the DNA TGCAGCTTCCAGGGTCCAAGGAGGGATACGCAGTATTTT.

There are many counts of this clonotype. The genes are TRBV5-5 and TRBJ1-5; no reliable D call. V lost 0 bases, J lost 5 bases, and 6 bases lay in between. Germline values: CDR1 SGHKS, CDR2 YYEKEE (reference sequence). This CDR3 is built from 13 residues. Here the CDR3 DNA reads TGTGCCAGCAGCTTGGTTTTCGATCAGCCCCAGCATTTT. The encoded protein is CASSLVFDQPQHF.

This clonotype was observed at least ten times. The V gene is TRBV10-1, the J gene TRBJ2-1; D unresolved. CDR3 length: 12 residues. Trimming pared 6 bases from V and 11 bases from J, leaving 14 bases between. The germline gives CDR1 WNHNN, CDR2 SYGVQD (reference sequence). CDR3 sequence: CASSARNFKQFF. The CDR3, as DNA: TGCGCCAGCAGCGCTCGGAACTTTAAGCAGTTCTTC.

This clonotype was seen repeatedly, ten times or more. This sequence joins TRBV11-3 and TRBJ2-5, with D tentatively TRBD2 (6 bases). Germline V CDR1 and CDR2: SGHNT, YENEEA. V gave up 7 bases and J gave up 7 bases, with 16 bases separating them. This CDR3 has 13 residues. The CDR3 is CASTGSTWGTQYF. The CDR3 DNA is TGTGCCAGCACCGGGAGCACCTGGGGGACCCAGTACTTC.

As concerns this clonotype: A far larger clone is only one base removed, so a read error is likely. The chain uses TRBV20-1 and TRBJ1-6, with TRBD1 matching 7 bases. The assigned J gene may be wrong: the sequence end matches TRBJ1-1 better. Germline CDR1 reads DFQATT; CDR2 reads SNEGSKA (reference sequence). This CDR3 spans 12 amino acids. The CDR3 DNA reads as TGCAGGGACGACAGGGAAAACACTGTAGCTTTCTTT. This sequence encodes CRDDRENTVAFF.

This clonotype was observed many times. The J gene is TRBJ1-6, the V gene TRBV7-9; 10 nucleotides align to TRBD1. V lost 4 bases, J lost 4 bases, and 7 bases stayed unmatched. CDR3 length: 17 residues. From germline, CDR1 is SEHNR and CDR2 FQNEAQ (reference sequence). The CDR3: CASSSWTGGRYNSPLHF. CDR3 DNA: TGTGCCAGCAGCTCCTGGACAGGGGGACGGTATAATTCACCCCTCCACTTT.

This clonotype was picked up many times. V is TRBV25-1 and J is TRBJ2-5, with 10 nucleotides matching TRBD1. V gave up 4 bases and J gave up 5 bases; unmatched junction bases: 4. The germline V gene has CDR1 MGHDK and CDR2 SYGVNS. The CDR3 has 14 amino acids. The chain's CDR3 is CASSATTGGETQYF. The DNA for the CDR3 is TGTGCCAGCAGTGCGACGACAGGGGGCGAGACCCAGTACTTC.

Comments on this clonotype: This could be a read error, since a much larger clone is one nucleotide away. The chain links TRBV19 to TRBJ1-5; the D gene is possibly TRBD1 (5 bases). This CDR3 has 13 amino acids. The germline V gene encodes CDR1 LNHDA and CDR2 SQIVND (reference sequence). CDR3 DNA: TGTGCCAGTAGTACGCAGGGCAATCAGTCCCAGCATTTT. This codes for CASSTQGNQSQHF.

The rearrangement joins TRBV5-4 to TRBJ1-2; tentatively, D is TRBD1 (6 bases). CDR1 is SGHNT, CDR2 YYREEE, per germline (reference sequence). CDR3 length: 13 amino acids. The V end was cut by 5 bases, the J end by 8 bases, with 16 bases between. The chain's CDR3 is CASSGGALEGYTF. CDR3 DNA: TGTGCCAGCAGTGGGGGGGCCCTAGAGGGCTACACCTTC. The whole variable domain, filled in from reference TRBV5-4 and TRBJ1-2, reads ETGVTQSPTHLIKTRGQQVTLRCSSQSGHNTVSWYQQALGQGPQFIFQYYREEENGRGNFPPRFSGLQFPNYSSELNVNALELDDSALYLCASSGGALEGYTFGSGTRLTVV.

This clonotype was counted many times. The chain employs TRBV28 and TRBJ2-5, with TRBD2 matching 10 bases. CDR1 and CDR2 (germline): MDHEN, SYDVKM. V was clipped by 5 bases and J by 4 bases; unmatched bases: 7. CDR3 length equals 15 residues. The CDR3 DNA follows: TGTGCCAGCAGTGTACTAGCGGGGTTTCTAGAGACCCAGTACTTC. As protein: CASSVLAGFLETQYF. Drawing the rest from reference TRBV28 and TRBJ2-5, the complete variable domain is DVKVTQSSRYLVKRTGEKVFLECVQDMDHENMFWYRQDPGLGLRLIYFSYDVKMKEKGDIPEGYSVSREKKERFSLILESASTNQTSMYLCASSVLAGFLETQYFGPGTRLLVL.

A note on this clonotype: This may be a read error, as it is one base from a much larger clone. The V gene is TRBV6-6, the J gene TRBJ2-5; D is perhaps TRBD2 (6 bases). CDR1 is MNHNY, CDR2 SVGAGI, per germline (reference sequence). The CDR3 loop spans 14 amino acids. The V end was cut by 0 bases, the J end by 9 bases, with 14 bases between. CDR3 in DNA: TGTGCCAGCAGTTACTCCCGGGGAGGAAAGGCCCAGTACTTC. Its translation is CASSYSRGGKAQYF.

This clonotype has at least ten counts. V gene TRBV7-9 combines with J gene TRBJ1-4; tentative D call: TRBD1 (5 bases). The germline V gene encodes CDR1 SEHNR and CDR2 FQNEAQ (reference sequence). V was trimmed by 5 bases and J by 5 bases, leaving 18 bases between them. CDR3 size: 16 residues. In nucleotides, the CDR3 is TGTGCCAGCAGCCAAGGGACGGTGGTTAAAAATGAAAAACTGTTTTTT. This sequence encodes CASSQGTVVKNEKLFF.

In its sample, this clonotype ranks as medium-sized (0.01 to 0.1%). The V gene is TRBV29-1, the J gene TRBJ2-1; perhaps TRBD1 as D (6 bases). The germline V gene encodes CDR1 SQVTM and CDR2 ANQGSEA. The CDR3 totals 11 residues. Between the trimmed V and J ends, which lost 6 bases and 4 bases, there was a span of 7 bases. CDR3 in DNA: TGCAGCGTGACAGGTTACAATGAGCAGTTCTTC. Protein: CSVTGYNEQFF.

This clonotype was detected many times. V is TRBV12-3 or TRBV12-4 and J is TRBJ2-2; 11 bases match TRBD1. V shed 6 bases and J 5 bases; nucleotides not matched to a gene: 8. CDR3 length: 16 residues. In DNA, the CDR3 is TGTGCCAGCAGCCGTACCGGGACAGGGGGAACCGGGGAGCTGTTTTTT. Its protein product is CASSRTGTGGTGELFF.

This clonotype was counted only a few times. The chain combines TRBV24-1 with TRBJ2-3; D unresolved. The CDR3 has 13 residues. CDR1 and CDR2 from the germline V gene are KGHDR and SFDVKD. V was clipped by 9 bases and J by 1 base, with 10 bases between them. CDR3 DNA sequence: TGTGCCACCGGTGGTCAGGGCACAGATACGCAGTATTTT. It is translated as CATGGQGTDTQYF.